This TCR beta chain comes out of a study of cytomegalovirus exposure and HLA in healthy donors. In the case of this clone: Germline is not matched at one junction end, which may reflect a read error.

Researchers ran the PCR with 60 Vbeta and 13 Jbeta primers. The protocol was immunoSEQ multiplex PCR, while the TCRdb copy is restricted to in-frame clones and leaves out a portion. The sample has some 110,000 clones; 80% to 85% are singletons. Sequences were obtained from PBMCs. This TCR came from a woman in her thirties in good health and CMV-seronegative.

The CDR3 bases are TGTGCCAGCAGTCGTTCAGGGGGCGCCTACAATTCACCCCTCCACTTT. Protein sequence: CASSRSGGAYNSPLHF. J is TRBJ1-6 and V is TRBV28, with 8 nucleotides matching TRBD1. CDR3 length equals 16 residues. Germline V gene lookup returns CDR1 MDHEN and CDR2 SYDVKM.